This TCR beta chain was recorded in a study of regulatory T cells in long-lasting Graves disease. This CDR3 has 15 residues. Trimming shortened V by 1 base and J by 9 bases, and 16 bases separated the two germline ends. The germline V gene encodes CDR1 SGHAT and CDR2 FQDESV (reference sequence). General study points: Having few samples may have compromised the accuracy.

Arm-PCR of CDR3 regions and iRepertoire HTBI primers were the basis on which TCR beta libraries were built. TCRdb ran MiXCR on the multiplex PCR reads and lists one entry per CDR3 protein. Of hundreds of thousands of distinct CDR3 sequences listed, roughly 12% are singletons. The time point here: newly diagnosed GD, antithyroid drugs for less than 3 months. Isolated PBMC RNA provided the starting material for the TCR library. Roughly 9 milliliters of peripheral blood went into EDTA tubes. This clonotype was recorded at least ten times. What it binds is not known. A further study also used this sample, focusing on T cells in Graves' hyperthyroidism and ophthalmopathy. That report adds: Progression to ophthalmopathy was predicted a median of roughly 6.6 months early.

The V gene is TRBV11-1, the J gene TRBJ2-4; the D gene could be TRBD1 or TRBD2 (7 bases each). This TCR was sampled from a man aged 30 to 39 with Graves disease. Sequenced material: peripheral blood mononuclear cells (PBMCs), taken at new diagnosis, from a patient treated with antithyroid drugs. The CDR3: CASSLEDRRGGIQYF. In nucleotides, the CDR3 is TGTGCCAGCAGCTTAGAGGACAGGAGGGGGGGCATTCAGTACTTC.